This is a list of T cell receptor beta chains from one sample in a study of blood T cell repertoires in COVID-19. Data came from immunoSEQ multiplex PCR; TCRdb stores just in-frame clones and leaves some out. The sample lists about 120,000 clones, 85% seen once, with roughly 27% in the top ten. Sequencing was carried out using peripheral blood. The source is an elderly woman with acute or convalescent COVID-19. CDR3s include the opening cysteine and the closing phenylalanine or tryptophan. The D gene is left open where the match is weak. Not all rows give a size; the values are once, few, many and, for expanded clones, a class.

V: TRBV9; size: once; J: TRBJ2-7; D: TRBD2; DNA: TGTGCCAGCAGCGACGGGGGGGCCGGCTACGAGCAGTACTTC; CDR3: CASSDGGAGYEQYF
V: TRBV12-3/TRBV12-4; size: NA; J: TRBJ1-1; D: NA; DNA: TGTGCCAGCAGTTTAGGCAGTCACACTGAAGCTTTCTTT; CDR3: CASSLGSHTEAFF
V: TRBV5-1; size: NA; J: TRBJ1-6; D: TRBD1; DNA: TGCGCCAGCAGCTTGGCGGGAGGGGGCAATTCACCCCTCCACTTT; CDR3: CASSLAGGGNSPLHF
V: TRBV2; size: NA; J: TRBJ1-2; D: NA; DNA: TGTGCCAGCGGACTCTCTAACTATGGCTACACCTTC; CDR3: CASGLSNYGYTF
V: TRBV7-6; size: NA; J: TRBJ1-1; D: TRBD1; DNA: TGTGCCAGCAGCCCCCCGCTTGACAGGGCCGAAGCTTTCTTT; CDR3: CASSPPLDRAEAFF
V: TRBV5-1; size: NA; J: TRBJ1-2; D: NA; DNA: TGCGCCAGCAGCTTGGGAGACAGCAGCTATGGCTACACCTTC; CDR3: CASSLGDSSYGYTF
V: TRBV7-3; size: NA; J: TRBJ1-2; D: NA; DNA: TGTGCCAGCAGCTTAGGGACATCGAACTATGGCTACACCTTC; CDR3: CASSLGTSNYGYTF
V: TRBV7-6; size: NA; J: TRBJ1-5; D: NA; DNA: TGTGCCAGCAGCCAGAATACAGGGAGCAATCAGCCCCAGCATTTT; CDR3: CASSQNTGSNQPQHF
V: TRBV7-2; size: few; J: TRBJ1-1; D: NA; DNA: TGTGCCAGCAGCCTATCTATACAGGGCACTGAAGCTTTCTTT; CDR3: CASSLSIQGTEAFF
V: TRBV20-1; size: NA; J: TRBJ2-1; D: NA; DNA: TGCAGTGCTAGAGGGGGCTCTGAGCAGTTCTTC; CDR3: CSARGGSEQFF
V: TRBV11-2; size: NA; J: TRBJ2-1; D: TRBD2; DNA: TGTGCCAGCAGCTTAGATCCCACTAGCGGGGGGGACTATAATGAGCAGTTCTTC; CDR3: CASSLDPTSGGDYNEQFF
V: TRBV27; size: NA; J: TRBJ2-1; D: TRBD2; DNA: TGTGCCAGCAGGGTCGGGAGTAGCGGGAACAATGAGCAGTTCTTC; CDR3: CASRVGSSGNNEQFF
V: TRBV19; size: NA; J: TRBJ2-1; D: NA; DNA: TGTGCCAGTAGTATCCTTCCCTCCTACAATGAGCAGTTCTTC; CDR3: CASSILPSYNEQFF
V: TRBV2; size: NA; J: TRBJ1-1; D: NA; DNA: TGTGCCAGCAGGGGGCAGTCGCAAAACACTGAAGCTTTCTTT; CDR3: CASRGQSQNTEAFF
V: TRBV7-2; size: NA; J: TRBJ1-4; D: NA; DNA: TGTGCCAGCAGCTTAGTAACAGATGAAAAACTGTTTTTT; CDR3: CASSLVTDEKLFF
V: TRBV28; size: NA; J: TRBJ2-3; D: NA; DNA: TGTGCCAGCAGTCGAGGACTTATTTCCACAGATACGCAGTATTTT; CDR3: CASSRGLISTDTQYF
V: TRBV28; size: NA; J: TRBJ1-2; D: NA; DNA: TGTGCCAGCAGCCTTGTCCAGGGTGGTGGCTACACCTTC; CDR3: CASSLVQGGGYTF
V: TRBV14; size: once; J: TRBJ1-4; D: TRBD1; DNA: TGTGCCAGCAGCCCTCGGACAGGGCTTGAAAAACTGTTTTTT; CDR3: CASSPRTGLEKLFF
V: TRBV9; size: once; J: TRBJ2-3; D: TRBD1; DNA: TGTGCCAGCAGCGTAGAAAGTGGGACAGGGATTTTAGATACGCAGTATTTT; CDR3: CASSVESGTGILDTQYF
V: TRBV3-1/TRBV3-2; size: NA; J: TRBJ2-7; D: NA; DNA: TGTGCCAGCAGCCAAGATAAGAGAACAGGCCGTTTATTCAAGCAGTACTTC; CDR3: CASSQDKRTGRLFKQYF
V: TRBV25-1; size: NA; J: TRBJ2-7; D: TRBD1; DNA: TGTGCCAGCAGTGAACCAGGGGGCGTTTTGGGCGAGCAGTACTTC; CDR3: CASSEPGGVLGEQYF
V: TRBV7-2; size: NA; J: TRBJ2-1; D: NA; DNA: TGTGCCAGCAGTTTTAGTAGGGGCAATGAGCAGTTCTTC; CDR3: CASSFSRGNEQFF
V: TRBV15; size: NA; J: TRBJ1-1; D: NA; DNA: TGTGCCACCAGCAGAGGGCGACCCGGGTCTGAAGCTTTCTTT; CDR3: CATSRGRPGSEAFF
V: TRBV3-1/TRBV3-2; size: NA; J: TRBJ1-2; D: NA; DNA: TGTGCCAGCAGCCCTGCACAGAGTTTCTATGGCTACACCTTC; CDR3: CASSPAQSFYGYTF
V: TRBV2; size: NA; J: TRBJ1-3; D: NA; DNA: TGTGCCAGCCTACGGCGGCCTCGTGCTCGGCCCTCCGGAAACACCATATATTTT; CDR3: CASLRRPRARPSGNTIYF
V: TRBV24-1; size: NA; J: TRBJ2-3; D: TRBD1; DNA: TGTGCCACCAGTCCGGGACAGGGAAGAACAGATACGCAGTATTTT; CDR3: CATSPGQGRTDTQYF
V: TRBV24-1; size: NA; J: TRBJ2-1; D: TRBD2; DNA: TGTGCCACCAGTGACCCATCTAGCGGGGGCTACAATGAGCAGTTCTTC; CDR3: CATSDPSSGGYNEQFF
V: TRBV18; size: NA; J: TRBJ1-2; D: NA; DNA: TGTGCCAGCTCACCGGTTTATGTCGGGGAGGGAGACTTC; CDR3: CASSPVYVGEGDF
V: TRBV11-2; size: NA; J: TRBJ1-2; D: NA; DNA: TGTGCCAGCAGCTCAGGGGAAAACTATGGCTACACCTTC; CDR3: CASSSGENYGYTF
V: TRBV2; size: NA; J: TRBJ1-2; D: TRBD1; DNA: TGTGCCAGCAGTTCAGGGGGCATGAGGGGCTACACCTTC; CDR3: CASSSGGMRGYTF
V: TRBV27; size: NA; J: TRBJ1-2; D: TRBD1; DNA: TGTGCCAGCAGTTCCCCCGGGAGGGGGACAGGGGGATCGAACTATGGCTACACCTTC; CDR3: CASSSPGRGTGGSNYGYTF
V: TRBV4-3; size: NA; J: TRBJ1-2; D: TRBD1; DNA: TGCGCCAGCAGCCCCGACAGGGGGCGGTATGGCTACACCTTC; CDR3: CASSPDRGRYGYTF
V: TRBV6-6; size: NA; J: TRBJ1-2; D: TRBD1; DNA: TGTGCCAGCAGTTACTCGGGACAGCTTTATGGCTACACCTTC; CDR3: CASSYSGQLYGYTF
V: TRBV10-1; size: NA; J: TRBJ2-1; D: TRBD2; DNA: TGCGCCAGCAGTCCGGGGACTAGAGGCTACAATGAGCAGTTCTTC; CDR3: CASSPGTRGYNEQFF
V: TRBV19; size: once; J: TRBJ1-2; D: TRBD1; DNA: TGTGCCAGTAGCAGGGGACAGGGCGGGTATGGCTACACCTTC; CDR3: CASSRGQGGYGYTF
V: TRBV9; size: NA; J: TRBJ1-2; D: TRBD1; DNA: TGTGCCAGCAGCCCCTGGGACAGCGGAAACTATGGCTACACCTTC; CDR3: CASSPWDSGNYGYTF
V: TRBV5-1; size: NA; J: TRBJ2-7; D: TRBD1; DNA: TGCGCCAGCAGCCCGGGACAGGGGACGGGACCCTCCTACGAGCAGTACTTC; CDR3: CASSPGQGTGPSYEQYF
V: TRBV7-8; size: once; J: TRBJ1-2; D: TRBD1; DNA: TGTGCCAGCAGCCCGGACAGGGTTTACACCTTC; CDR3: CASSPDRVYTF
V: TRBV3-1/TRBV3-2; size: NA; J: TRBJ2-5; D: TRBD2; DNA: TGTGCCAGCAGCCATAATGGAGCGGGGGACGGAGAGACCCAGTACTTC; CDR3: CASSHNGAGDGETQYF
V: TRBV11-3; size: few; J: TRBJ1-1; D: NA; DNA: TGTGCCAGCAGCTTACAGGAGAACACTGAAGCTTTCTTT; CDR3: CASSLQENTEAFF
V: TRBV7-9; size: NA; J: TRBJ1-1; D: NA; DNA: TGTGCCAGCAGCCCTACAGGGTTAACTGAAGCTTTCTTT; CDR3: CASSPTGLTEAFF
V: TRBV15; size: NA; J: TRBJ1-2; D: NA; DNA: TGTGCCACCAGCATTGGAGGGGGGGACTATGGCTACACCTTC; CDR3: CATSIGGGDYGYTF
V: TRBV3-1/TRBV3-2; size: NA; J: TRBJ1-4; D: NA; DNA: TGTGCCAGCAGCCAAGCTACAGGGAAGCGAAAACTGTTTTTT; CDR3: CASSQATGKRKLFF
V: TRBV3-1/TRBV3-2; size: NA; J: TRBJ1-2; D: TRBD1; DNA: TGTGCCAGCAGCCACTCAGACAGGGGGGGCTATGGCTACACCTTC; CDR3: CASSHSDRGGYGYTF
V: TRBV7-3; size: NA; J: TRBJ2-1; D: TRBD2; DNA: TGTGCCAGCAGCCCTCGACTAGCGGGTCTTGGTAAGCAGTTCTTC; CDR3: CASSPRLAGLGKQFF
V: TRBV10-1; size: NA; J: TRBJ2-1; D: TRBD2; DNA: TGCGCCAGCAGTGAGTCCTTGTGCGGGGGAGGATGGGAGCAGTTCTTC; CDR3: CASSESLCGGGWEQFF
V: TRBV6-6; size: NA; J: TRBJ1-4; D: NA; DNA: TGTGCCAGCAGTCGACGACGGGAGGGGCAGGGCCCAAATGAAAAACTGTTTTTT; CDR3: CASSRRREGQGPNEKLFF
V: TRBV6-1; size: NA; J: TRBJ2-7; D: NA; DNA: TGTGCCAGCAGTGACCACTACGAGCAGTACTTC; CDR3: CASSDHYEQYF
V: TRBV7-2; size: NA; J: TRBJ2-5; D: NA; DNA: TGTGCCAGCAGCTTATCGCTGGGGCAGGAGACCCAGTACTTC; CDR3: CASSLSLGQETQYF
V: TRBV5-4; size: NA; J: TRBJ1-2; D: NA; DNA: TGTGCCAGCAGCCTCGGGGCTAACTATGGCTACACCTTC; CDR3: CASSLGANYGYTF
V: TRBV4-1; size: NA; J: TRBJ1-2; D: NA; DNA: TGCGCCAGCAGCCAATCTTTGACAGGCTATGGCTACACCTTC; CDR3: CASSQSLTGYGYTF
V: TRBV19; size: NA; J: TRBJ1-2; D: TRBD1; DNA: TGTGCCAGTAGTGCCTCCGGGACAGGGCCCTATGGCTACACCTTC; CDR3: CASSASGTGPYGYTF
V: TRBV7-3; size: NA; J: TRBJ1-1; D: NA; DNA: TGTGCCAGCAGCTTAACGCGACAGACTAACACTGAAGCTTTCTTT; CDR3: CASSLTRQTNTEAFF
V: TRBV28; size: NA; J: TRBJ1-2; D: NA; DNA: TGTGCCAGCAGGGAAGAAGGTCGCGGGGGCTACACCTTC; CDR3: CASREEGRGGYTF
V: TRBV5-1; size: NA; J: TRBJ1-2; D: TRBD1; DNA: TGCGCCAGCAGCTTAACAGGGGAATCCCCACTTGGCTACACCTTC; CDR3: CASSLTGESPLGYTF